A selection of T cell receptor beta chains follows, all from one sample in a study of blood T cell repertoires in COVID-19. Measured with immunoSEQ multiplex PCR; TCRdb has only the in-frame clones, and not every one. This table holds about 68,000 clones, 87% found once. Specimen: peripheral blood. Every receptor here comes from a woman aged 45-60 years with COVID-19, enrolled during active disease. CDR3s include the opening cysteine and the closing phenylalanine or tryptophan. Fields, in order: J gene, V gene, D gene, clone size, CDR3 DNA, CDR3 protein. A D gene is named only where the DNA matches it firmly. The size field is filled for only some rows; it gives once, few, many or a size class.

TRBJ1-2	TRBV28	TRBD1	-	TGTGCCAGCAGTCGGACAGGGGGCGCTTTTAACTATGGCTACACCTTC	CASSRTGGAFNYGYTF
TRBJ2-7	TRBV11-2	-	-	TGTGCCAGCAGCTTTTCGGGGAGTCGCAACGAGCAGTACTTC	CASSFSGSRNEQYF
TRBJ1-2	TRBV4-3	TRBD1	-	TGCGCCAGCAGCCAAGGACAGGGGTACTATGGCTACACCTTC	CASSQGQGYYGYTF
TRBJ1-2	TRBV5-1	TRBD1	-	TGCGCCAGCAGCGGATCGACAGGGGGCGTAAATGGCTACACCTTC	CASSGSTGGVNGYTF
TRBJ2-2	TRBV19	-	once	TGTGCCACTCGGGCGGGGCACACCGGGGAGCTGTTTTTT	CATRAGHTGELFF
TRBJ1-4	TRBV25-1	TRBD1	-	TGTGCCAGCAGTAGTGGTGGCAGGGGGCGGTCTGAAAAACTGTTTTTT	CASSSGGRGRSEKLFF
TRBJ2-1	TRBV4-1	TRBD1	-	TGCGCCAGCAGCCAACCCCGGACAGGCGCGTACAATGAGCAGTTCTTC	CASSQPRTGAYNEQFF
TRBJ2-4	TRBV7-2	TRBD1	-	TGTGCCAGCAGCCACCCACAGGGGGTAGTCAAAAACATTCAGTACTTC	CASSHPQGVVKNIQYF
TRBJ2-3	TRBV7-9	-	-	TGTGCCAGCAGCCCCCGGAGTGACATGGTAGCGGATACGCAGTATTTT	CASSPRSDMVADTQYF
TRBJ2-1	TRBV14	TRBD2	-	TGTGCCAGCAGCCACGAAGATAAGACTAGCGGGGGTGGATGGAATGAGCAGTTCTTC	CASSHEDKTSGGGWNEQFF
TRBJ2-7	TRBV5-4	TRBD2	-	TGTGCCAGCAGCTCCCTAGCGGGAGGGCACTACGAGCAGTACTTC	CASSSLAGGHYEQYF
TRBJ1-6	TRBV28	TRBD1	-	TGTGCCAGCAGTTTCCGGGACAGGGGGGATTCACCCCTCCACTTT	CASSFRDRGDSPLHF
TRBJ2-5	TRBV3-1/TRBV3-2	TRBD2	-	TGTGCCAGCAGCCCAGAGACTAGCGGGAGGTCAGGAGAGACCCAGTACTTC	CASSPETSGRSGETQYF
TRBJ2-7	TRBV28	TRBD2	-	TGTGCCAGCAGTTTAGGGACTAGCGGGAAAATCGGCGAGCAGTACTTC	CASSLGTSGKIGEQYF
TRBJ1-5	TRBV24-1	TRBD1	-	TGTGCCACCAGTGATAACAGGGGGTCGGGTCAGCCCCAGCATTTT	CATSDNRGSGQPQHF
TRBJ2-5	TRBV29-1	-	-	TGCAGCGGCGACCAAGAGACCCAGTACTTC	CSGDQETQYF
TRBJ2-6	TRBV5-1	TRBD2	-	TGCGCCAGCAGTAAGGGAGGGAGCTCTGGGGCCAACGTCCTGACTTTC	CASSKGGSSGANVLTF
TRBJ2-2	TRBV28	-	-	TGTGCCAGCAGTTTAGCATCCCCAGGGGCCGGGGAGCTGTTTTTT	CASSLASPGAGELFF
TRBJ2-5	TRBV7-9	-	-	TGTGCCAGCAGCTTAGCCTCCGGGGGACAAGAGACCCAGTACTTC	CASSLASGGQETQYF
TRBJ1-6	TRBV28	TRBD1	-	TGTGCCAGCAGTTCCGGGACAGGCCGGGACGGTAATTCACCCCTCCACTTT	CASSSGTGRDGNSPLHF
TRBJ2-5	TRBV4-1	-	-	TGCGCCAGCAGCCAAGGGGGGGTGCAAGAGACCCAGTACTTC	CASSQGGVQETQYF
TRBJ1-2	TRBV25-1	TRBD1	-	TGTGCCAGCAGCAGACAGGGGGCAGGCTATGGCTACACCTTC	CASSRQGAGYGYTF
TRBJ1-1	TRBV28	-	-	TGTGCCAGCAGTTTCTTGCTTCAACTGGGGGGATGGGGAACGACTGAAGCTTTCTTT	CASSFLLQLGGWGTTEAFF
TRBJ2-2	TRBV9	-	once	TGTGCCAGCAGCGTTGGCGGGGTCACCGGGGAGCTGTTTTTT	CASSVGGVTGELFF
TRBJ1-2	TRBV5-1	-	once	TGCGCCAGCACCACCGACAACGGGGTCGGTGGCTACACCTTC	CASTTDNGVGGYTF
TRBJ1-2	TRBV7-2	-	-	TGTGCCAGCAGCTTAGGCCTAGCAAACTATGGCTACACCTTC	CASSLGLANYGYTF
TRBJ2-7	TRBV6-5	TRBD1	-	TGTGCCAGCACTCCCGGGACAGCCTTCTACGAGCAGTACTTC	CASTPGTAFYEQYF
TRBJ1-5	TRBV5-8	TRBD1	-	TGTGCCAGCAGCTGGTTAGACAGGGGGATTCAGCCCCAGCATTTT	CASSWLDRGIQPQHF
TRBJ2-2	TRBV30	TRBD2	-	TGTGCCTGGAGACTAGCGGGAGGGCCTGGCACCGGGGAGCTGTTTTTT	CAWRLAGGPGTGELFF
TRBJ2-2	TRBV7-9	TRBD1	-	TGTGCCAGCAGCCGAGGGACAGGGGGGACCGGGGAGCTGTTTTTT	CASSRGTGGTGELFF
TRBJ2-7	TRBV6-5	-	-	TGTGCCAGCAGCTACGGGCTTCAGGGGTTCTCCTACGAGCAGTACTTC	CASSYGLQGFSYEQYF
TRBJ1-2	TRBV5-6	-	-	TGTGCCAGCAGCTTGACGGTTCCACGGCAGGGGTATGGCTACACCTTC	CASSLTVPRQGYGYTF
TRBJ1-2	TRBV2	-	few	TGTGCCAGCTCCAGGAGACAGGAATGGGATGGCTACACCTTC	CASSRRQEWDGYTF
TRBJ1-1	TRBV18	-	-	TGTGCCAGCTCACCCCTCGTAAACACTGAAGCTTTCTTT	CASSPLVNTEAFF
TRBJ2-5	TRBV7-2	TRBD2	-	TGTGCCAGCAGCCTGGGGACTACCCCCCGGACAAAGACCCAGTACTTC	CASSLGTTPRTKTQYF
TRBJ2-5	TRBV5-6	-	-	TGTGCCAGCAGCTTGGGACTACCTCTAGGGACCCAGTACTTC	CASSLGLPLGTQYF
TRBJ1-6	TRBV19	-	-	TGTGCCAGTAGCCTGGAGGGTCGGGGTTCACCCCTCCACTTT	CASSLEGRGSPLHF
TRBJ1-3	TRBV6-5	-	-	TGTGCCAGCAGTTTTAAACAGGGATCTGGAAACACCATATATTTT	CASSFKQGSGNTIYF
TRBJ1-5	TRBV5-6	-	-	TGTGCCAGCAGCCTAGTAGGCAATCAGCCCCAGCATTTT	CASSLVGNQPQHF
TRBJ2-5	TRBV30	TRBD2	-	TGTGCCTGGAGTGGAGGGCGGCTAGCGGGAGGAGAGACCCAGTACTTC	CAWSGGRLAGGETQYF
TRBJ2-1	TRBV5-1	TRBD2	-	TGCGCCAGCAAACAGCGGGAGGCGTACAATGAGCAGTTCTTC	CASKQREAYNEQFF
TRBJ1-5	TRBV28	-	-	TGTGCCAGCAGTTTCGACAGGTCTCGGCCCCAGCATTTT	CASSFDRSRPQHF
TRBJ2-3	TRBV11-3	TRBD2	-	TGTGCCAGCAGCCTGGGGGGGACTCATATCACAGATACGCAGTATTTT	CASSLGGTHITDTQYF
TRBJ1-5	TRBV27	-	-	TGTGCCAGCAGTTTCCAGGCCGGCAGTAGATTGACCCAGCATTTT	CASSFQAGSRLTQHF
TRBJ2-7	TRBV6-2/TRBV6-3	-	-	TGTGCCAGCAGCAAGAGTCCGAGAGTCTACGAGCAGTACTTC	CASSKSPRVYEQYF
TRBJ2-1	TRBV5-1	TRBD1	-	TGCGCCAGCAGCCCACCCCGGGACAGTAGCGATAGGATGCAGTTCTTC	CASSPPRDSSDRMQFF
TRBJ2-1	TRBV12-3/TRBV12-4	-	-	TGTGCCAGCAGTTTGTTTCGGGAGAATGAGCAGTTCTTC	CASSLFRENEQFF
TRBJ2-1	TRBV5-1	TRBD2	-	TGCGCCAGCAGCTTGTCTGGGCCTAGCGGTTACAATGAGCAGTTCTTC	CASSLSGPSGYNEQFF
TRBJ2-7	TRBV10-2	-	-	TGCGCCAGCAGTGAGTCTCGACTATCCTACGAGCAGTACTTC	CASSESRLSYEQYF
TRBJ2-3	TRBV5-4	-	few	TGTGCCAGCAGCTTGTTCAGGACAGATACGCAGTATTTT	CASSLFRTDTQYF